This T cell receptor beta chain was captured by sequencing in a study of beta chain features in type 1 diabetes. About the study: Similarity in age, gender and cell yields was seen between patients and healthy donors. Broader study findings: Whether HLA type influences TCRB rearrangement remained unresolved here. Shortening that was moderate but significant affected the TCRB CDR3s of Type 1 diabetes patients in all four CD4+ subsets. The study found that naive, central memory and Treg TCRB repertoires appeared more similar in patients than in healthy donors.

Sequenced material consisted of expressed TCRB transcripts (all of the isolated RNA was reverse transcribed). Only in-frame clones appear in the TCRdb table, and some are missing; sequencing was by immunoSEQ multiplex PCR. The sample carries around 40,000 clones, roughly 70% recorded once. This clone has more than one count but fewer than ten. What it binds is unknown. Material for sequencing was Tregs from blood. The source is a woman under 30 with type 1 diabetes.

This CDR3 is CASNYVGQGNTEAFF. For the CDR3, the DNA is TGTGCCAGTAACTATGTGGGACAGGGGAACACTGAAGCTTTCTTT. The chain recombines TRBV19 with TRBJ1-1; 9 nucleotides agree with TRBD1. In germline, CDR1 is LNHDA, CDR2 SQIVND (reference sequence). After removal of 7 bases from V and 1 base from J, the junction contained 7 bases not matched to a gene. This CDR3 has 15 amino acids. Based on the CDR3 plus reference TRBV19 and TRBJ1-1, the full variable domain is DGGITQSPKYLFRKEGQNVTLSCEQNLNHDAMYWYRQDPGQGLRLIYYSQIVNDFQKGDIAEGYSVSREKKESFPLTVTSAQKNPTAFYLCASNYVGQGNTEAFFGQGTRLTVV.